Below are 5 T cell receptor beta chains sequenced from a single sample in a study of blood T cell repertoires in COVID-19. Sequenced by immunoSEQ multiplex PCR; TCRdb stores in-frame clones only, minus some. The sample shows approximately 260,000 clones, approximately 86% of them seen only once. Material: PBMCs or T cells enriched from blood (not recorded which). These receptors were collected from a woman aged 40 to 55 with acute COVID-19.

This chain uses TRBV9 with TRBJ2-7, with TRBD2 matching 9 bases. This CDR3 has 16 residues. Germline trimming cut 0 bases from V and 3 bases from J; bases unmatched to any gene: 7. Germline CDR1 and CDR2: SGDLS and YYNGEE. The CDR3 is CASSVGGRATLYEQYF. As DNA, the CDR3 is TGTGCCAGCAGCGTAGGCGGGAGGGCCACTCTCTACGAGCAGTACTTC.

The J gene is TRBJ2-7, the V gene TRBV6-5; 9 bases map to TRBD2. Germline V CDR1 and CDR2: MNHEY, SVGAGI. The CDR3 runs to 11 residues. Trimming at V came to 8 bases and at J to 9 bases, leaving 5 bases not matched to a gene. In DNA form, the CDR3 reads TGTGCCAGCGAACTAGCGGGCGCGCAGTACTTC. It codes for CASELAGAQYF.

This chain links TRBV15 with TRBJ1-6, with 7 bases fitting TRBD1. Germline trimming cut 2 bases from V and 7 bases from J; bases unmatched to any gene: 5. The CDR3 contains 15 residues. Germline V CDR1 and CDR2: LNHNV, YYDKDF (reference sequence). The chain's CDR3 is CATSRTRGSNSPLHF. Here the CDR3 DNA reads TGTGCCACCAGCAGAACCAGGGGGTCAAATTCACCCCTCCACTTT.

This clone occurred once. The rearrangement links TRBV11-3 to TRBJ2-5; 9 nucleotides align to TRBD2. The CDR3 extends over 15 amino acids. J lost 5 bases, V lost 1 base, and 5 bases had no gene match. Germline V gives CDR1 SGHNT, CDR2 YENEEA. CDR3 residues: CASSLAGTSLETQYF. CDR3 nucleotides: TGTGCCAGCAGCTTAGCCGGGACTAGCTTGGAGACCCAGTACTTC.

This chain uses TRBV2 with TRBJ2-7; 13 bases fit TRBD2. The CDR3 length is 15 residues. CDR1 and CDR2 from the germline V gene are SNHLY and FYNNEI. J gave up 2 bases and V 6 bases, and 4 bases lay outside the gene matches. The chain's CDR3 is CASRAGTSGTYEQYF. Written as DNA, the CDR3 is TGTGCCAGCAGGGCCGGGACTAGCGGGACCTACGAGCAGTACTTC.